The 13 T cell receptor beta chains reported below all come from one sample, sequenced in a study of cytomegalovirus exposure and HLA in healthy donors. This PCR relied on a set of 60 Vbeta primers and 13 Jbeta primers. Profiled with immunoSEQ multiplex PCR; TCRdb holds only in-frame clones, not every one. This table lists about 40,000 clones. Material for sequencing was PBMCs. These receptors originate from a male donor in good health and CMV-seronegative.

The CDR3: CASSGEDSQETQYF. CDR3 in DNA: TGTGCCAGCAGCGGCGAGGACAGCCAAGAGACCCAGTACTTC. The chain links TRBV9 to TRBJ2-5; D is perhaps TRBD1 (6 bases). Deletions cut 3 bases from V and 1 base from J, with 10 bases between. The CDR3 length is 14 residues. Germline CDR1 and CDR2: SGDLS and YYNGEE.

The chain recombines TRBV9 with TRBJ1-1; D is ambiguous. V was clipped by 4 bases and J by 2 bases, with 12 bases between them. This CDR3 is 14 amino acids long. Germline CDR1 and CDR2: SGDLS and YYNGEE. This chain's CDR3 is CASSNDGVNTEAFF. CDR3 DNA sequence: TGTGCCAGCAGCAACGACGGGGTCAACACTGAAGCTTTCTTT.

In terms of frequency, this clone is medium-sized. The rearrangement links TRBV6-1 to TRBJ2-2; the D gene is possibly TRBD2 (5 bases). The length of the CDR3 is 14 residues. Germline loops: CDR1 MNHNS, CDR2 SASEGT. Trimming removed 0 bases from V and 7 bases from J, with 9 bases in between. This CDR3 is CASSEAEDVGELFF. CDR3 bases: TGTGCCAGCAGTGAAGCGGAGGACGTCGGGGAGCTGTTTTTT.

The genes are TRBV5-5 and TRBJ2-3; D is uncertain. The CDR3 is 16 residues long. Germline CDR1 is SGHKS and CDR2 is YYEKEE (reference sequence). V was clipped by 6 bases and J by 0 bases, with 17 bases between them. CDR3 nucleotide sequence: TGTGCCAGCAACTACTTATCCCGGATCAGCACAGATACGCAGTATTTT. Protein sequence: CASNYLSRISTDTQYF.

The V gene is TRBV7-8, the J gene TRBJ1-1; D is uncertain. This CDR3 comprises 16 residues. Trimming took off 0 bases at V and 2 bases at J, with 13 bases between the two ends. The V gene's germline CDR1 is SGHVS and CDR2 FQNEAQ. CDR3 sequence reads: CASSLAEGTLNTEAFF. In DNA, the CDR3 is TGTGCCAGCAGCTTAGCGGAGGGTACTCTCAACACTGAAGCTTTCTTT.

The chain joins TRBV9 to TRBJ2-5, with a possible D match to TRBD2 (5 bases). This CDR3 comprises 15 residues. V shed 0 bases and J shed 4 bases, with 13 bases lying between them. CDR1 and CDR2 (germline): SGDLS, YYNGEE. CDR3 in amino acids: CASSVEFGGGETQYF. The CDR3 region has the DNA TGTGCCAGCAGCGTAGAGTTCGGAGGCGGAGAGACCCAGTACTTC. Together with reference TRBV9 and TRBJ2-5, the CDR3 gives the full variable domain: DSGVTQTPKHLITATGQRVTLRCSPRSGDLSVYWYQQSLDQGLQFLIQYYNGEERAKGNILERFSAQQFPDLHSELNLSSLELGDSALYFCASSVEFGGGETQYFGPGTRLLVL.

This rearrangement joins TRBV4-1 to TRBJ1-5; TRBD1 aligns across 7 bases. This CDR3 is built from 14 residues. Germline assignment: CDR1 MGHRA and CDR2 YSYEKL. V lost 5 bases, J lost 2 bases, and 3 bases stayed unmatched. CDR3 residues: CASSNGQGNQPQHF. CDR3 DNA sequence: TGCGCCAGCAGCAACGGACAGGGCAATCAGCCCCAGCATTTT.

The chain is built from TRBV30 and TRBJ1-3; no clear D gene. V lost 5 bases and J lost 1, with 6 bases in between. The CDR3 spans 12 residues. Germline-derived CDR1 and CDR2 are GTSNPN and SVGIG (reference sequence). CDR3 amino acids: CAWEGSGNTIYF. The DNA for the CDR3 is TGTGCCTGGGAGGGTTCTGGAAACACCATATATTTT. Complete variable domain (other parts from reference TRBV30 and TRBJ1-3): SQTIHQWPATLVQPVGSPLSLECTVEGTSNPNLYWYRQAAGRGLQLLFYSVGIGQISSEVPQNLSASRPQDRQFILSSKKLLLSDSGFYLCAWEGSGNTIYFGEGSWLTVV.

The chain uses TRBV2 and TRBJ1-2, with a weak D call TRBD1 (5 bases). V lost 4 bases and J 0 bases, leaving 12 bases between the germline ends. Germline assignment: CDR1 SNHLY and CDR2 FYNNEI. The CDR3 runs 15 residues. As DNA, the CDR3 is TGTGCCAGCAGTGTGGACAAAGCGACTAACTATGGCTACACCTTC. It specifies CASSVDKATNYGYTF.

The CDR3 bases are TGTGCCAGTAGTCCACGCGGGCCTCTGGACTACGAGCAGTACTTC. This sequence encodes CASSPRGPLDYEQYF. The chain has TRBV19 and TRBJ2-7, with a possible D match to TRBD2 (5 bases). Trimming left V 5 bases short and J 3 bases short, with 17 bases between. The CDR3 extends over 15 amino acids. Germline CDR1 and CDR2: LNHDA and SQIVND (reference sequence).

The rearrangement links TRBV28 to TRBJ1-2, with D unresolved. CDR1 MDHEN and CDR2 SYDVKM come from the germline V gene. Trimming pared 2 bases from V and 8 bases from J, leaving 9 bases between. The CDR3 spans 12 residues. CDR3 sequence: CASSLQMRGYTF. For the CDR3, the DNA is TGTGCCAGCAGTTTACAGATGAGGGGCTACACCTTC.

The J gene is TRBJ1-1, the V gene TRBV6-5; TRBD1 aligns across 9 bases. This CDR3 has 15 amino acids. CDR1 and CDR2 (germline): MNHEY, SVGAGI. V lost 0 bases to trimming and J lost 10 bases; unmatched junction nucleotides: 9. DNA for the CDR3: TGTGCCAGCAGTTACTCTGGGGACAGGGCTCGCAGAGCTTTCTTT. Protein product: CASSYSGDRARRAFF.

A word on this clone: The sample contains more than one DNA sequence encoding this CDR3. The V call is TRBV6-4, the J call TRBJ1-1, with unresolved D. The germline V gene has CDR1 MRHNA and CDR2 SNTAGT. The length of the CDR3 is 13 residues. V lost 4 bases and J 1 base, leaving 7 bases between the germline ends. CDR3 nucleotides: TGTGCCAGCAGTGTACGGGAGAACACTGAAGCTTTCTTT. Translated: CASSVRENTEAFF.